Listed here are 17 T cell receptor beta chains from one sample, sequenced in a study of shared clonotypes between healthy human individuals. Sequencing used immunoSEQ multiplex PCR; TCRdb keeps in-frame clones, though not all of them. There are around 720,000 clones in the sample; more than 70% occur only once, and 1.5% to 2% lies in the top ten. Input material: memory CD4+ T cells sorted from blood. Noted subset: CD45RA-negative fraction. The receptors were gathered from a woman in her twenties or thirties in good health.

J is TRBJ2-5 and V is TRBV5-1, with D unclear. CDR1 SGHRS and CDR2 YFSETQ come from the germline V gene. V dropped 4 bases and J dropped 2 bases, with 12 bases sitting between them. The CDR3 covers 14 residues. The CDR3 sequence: CASSKRWVQETQYF. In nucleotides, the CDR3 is TGCGCCAGCAGCAAAAGATGGGTTCAAGAGACCCAGTACTTC.

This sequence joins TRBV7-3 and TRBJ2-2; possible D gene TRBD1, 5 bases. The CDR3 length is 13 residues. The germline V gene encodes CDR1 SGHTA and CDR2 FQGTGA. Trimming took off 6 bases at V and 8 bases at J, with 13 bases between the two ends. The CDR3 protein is CASRRLPGGELFF. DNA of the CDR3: TGTGCCAGCAGGCGGCTCCCAGGGGGGGAGCTGTTTTTT. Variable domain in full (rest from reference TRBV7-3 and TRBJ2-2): GAGVSQTPSNKVTEKGKYVELRCDPISGHTALYWYRQSLGQGPEFLIYFQGTGAADDSGLPNDRFFAVRPEGSVSTLKIQRTERGDSAVYLCASRRLPGGELFFGEGSRLTVL.

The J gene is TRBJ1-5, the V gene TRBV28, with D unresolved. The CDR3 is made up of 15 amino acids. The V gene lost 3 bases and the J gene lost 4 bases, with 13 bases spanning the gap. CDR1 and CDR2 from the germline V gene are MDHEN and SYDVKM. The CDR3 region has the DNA TGTGCCAGCAGTTTGATCCGGGCGGCAAATCAGCCCCAGCATTTT. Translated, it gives CASSLIRAANQPQHF.

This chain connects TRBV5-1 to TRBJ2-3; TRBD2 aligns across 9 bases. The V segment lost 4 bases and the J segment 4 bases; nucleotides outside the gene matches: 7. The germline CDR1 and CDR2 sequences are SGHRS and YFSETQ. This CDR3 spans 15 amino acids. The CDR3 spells CASSHSGSSPDTQYF. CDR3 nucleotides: TGCGCCAGCAGCCATAGCGGGAGCTCCCCAGATACGCAGTATTTT.

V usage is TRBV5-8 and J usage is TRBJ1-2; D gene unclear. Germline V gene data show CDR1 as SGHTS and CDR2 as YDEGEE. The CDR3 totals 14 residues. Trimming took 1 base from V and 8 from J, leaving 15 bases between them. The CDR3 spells CASSLRVAGMGYTF. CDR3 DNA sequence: TGTGCCAGCAGCTTGAGGGTCGCCGGGATGGGCTACACCTTC.

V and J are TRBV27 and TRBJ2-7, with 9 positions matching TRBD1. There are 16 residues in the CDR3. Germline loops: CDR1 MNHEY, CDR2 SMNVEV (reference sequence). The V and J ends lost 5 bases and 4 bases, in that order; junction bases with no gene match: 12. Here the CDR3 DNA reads TGTGCCAGCAGTGGCCCCGGGACAGGGATTTTATACGAGCAGTACTTC. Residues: CASSGPGTGILYEQYF.

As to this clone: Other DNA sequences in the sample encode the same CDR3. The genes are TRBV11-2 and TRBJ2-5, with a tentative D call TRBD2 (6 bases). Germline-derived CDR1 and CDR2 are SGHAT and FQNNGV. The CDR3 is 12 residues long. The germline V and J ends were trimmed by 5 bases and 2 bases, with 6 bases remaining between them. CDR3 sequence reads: CASSRGQETQYF. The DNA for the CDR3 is TGTGCCAGCAGCCGGGGGCAAGAGACCCAGTACTTC.

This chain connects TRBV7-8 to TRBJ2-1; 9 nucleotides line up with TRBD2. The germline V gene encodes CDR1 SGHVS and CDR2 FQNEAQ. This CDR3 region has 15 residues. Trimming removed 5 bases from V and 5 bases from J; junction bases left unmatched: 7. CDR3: CASSPAGLAHNEQFF. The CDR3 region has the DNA TGTGCCAGCAGCCCCGCGGGACTAGCCCACAATGAGCAGTTCTTC.

The CDR3 here is CASAQDRDYEQYF. As DNA, the CDR3 is TGTGCTAGTGCTCAGGACAGGGACTACGAGCAGTACTTC. This sequence joins TRBV12-5 and TRBJ2-7, with TRBD1 matching 8 bases. The CDR3 length is 13 residues. Trimming took 7 bases from V and 3 from J; bases not matched to a gene: 5. The germline V gene encodes CDR1 LGHNT and CDR2 FRNRAP.

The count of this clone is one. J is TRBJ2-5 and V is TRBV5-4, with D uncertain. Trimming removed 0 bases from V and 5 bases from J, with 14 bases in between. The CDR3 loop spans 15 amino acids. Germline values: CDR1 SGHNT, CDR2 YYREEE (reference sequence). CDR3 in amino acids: CASSLDPSSRETQYF. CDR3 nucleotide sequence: TGTGCCAGCAGCTTGGATCCCTCCTCCAGGGAGACCCAGTACTTC.

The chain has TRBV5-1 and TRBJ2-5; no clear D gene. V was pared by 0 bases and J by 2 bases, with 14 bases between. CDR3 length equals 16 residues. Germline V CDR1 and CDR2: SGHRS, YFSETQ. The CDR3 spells CASSLARHGKQETQYF. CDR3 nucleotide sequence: TGCGCCAGCAGCTTGGCTCGTCATGGAAAACAAGAGACCCAGTACTTC.

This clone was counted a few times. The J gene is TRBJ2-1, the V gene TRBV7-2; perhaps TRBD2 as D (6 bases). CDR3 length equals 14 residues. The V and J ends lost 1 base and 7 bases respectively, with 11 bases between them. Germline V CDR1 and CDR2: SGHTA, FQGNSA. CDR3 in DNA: TGTGCCAGCAGCTTAGGCGTCGCGGGGAATGAGCAGTTCTTC. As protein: CASSLGVAGNEQFF. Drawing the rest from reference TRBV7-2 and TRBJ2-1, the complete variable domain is GAGVSQSPSNKVTEKGKDVELRCDPISGHTALYWYRQSLGQGLEFLIYFQGNSAPDKSGLPSDRFSAERTGGSVSTLTIQRTQQEDSAVYLCASSLGVAGNEQFFGPGTRLTVL.

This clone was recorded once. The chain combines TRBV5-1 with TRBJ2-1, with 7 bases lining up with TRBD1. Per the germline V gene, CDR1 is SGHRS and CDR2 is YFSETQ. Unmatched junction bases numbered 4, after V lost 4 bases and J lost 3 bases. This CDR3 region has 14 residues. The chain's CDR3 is CASSGGQNYNEQFF. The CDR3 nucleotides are TGCGCCAGCAGCGGGGGACAGAACTACAATGAGCAGTTCTTC.

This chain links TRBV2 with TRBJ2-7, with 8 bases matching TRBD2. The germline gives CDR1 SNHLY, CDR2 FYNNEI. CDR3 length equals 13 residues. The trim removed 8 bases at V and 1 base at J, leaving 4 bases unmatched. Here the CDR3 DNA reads TGTGCCAGCGGACTAGCAGGTTCCTACGAGCAGTACTTC. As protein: CASGLAGSYEQYF.

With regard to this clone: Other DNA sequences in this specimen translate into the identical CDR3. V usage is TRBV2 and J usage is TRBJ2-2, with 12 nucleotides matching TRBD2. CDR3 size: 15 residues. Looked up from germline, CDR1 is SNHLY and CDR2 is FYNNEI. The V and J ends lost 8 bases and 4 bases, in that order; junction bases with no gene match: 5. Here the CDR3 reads CASLTSGRGTGELFF. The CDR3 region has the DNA TGTGCCAGCTTGACTAGCGGGAGAGGCACCGGGGAGCTGTTTTTT.

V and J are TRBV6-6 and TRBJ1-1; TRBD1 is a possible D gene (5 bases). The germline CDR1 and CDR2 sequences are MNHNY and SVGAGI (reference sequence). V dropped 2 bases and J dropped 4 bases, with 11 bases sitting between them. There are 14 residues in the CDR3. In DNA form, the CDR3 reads TGTGCCAGCAGTTACATCCGGGGGGGCACTGAAGCTTTCTTT. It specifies CASSYIRGGTEAFF.

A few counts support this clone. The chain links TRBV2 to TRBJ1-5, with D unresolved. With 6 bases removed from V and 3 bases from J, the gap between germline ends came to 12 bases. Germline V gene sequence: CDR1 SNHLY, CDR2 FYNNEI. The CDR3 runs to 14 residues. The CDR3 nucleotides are TGTGCCAGCAGCGGGCACCTCAACAATCAGCCCCAGCATTTT. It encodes CASSGHLNNQPQHF.